Listed below are T cell receptor beta chains from one sample, sequenced in a study of T cell responses to AZD1222 COVID-19 vaccine. Some clones are missing from TCRdb's copy, which holds only in-frame ones; the method was immunoSEQ multiplex PCR. The sample holds about 120,000 clones; about 90% are singletons and the top ten take about 10%. Sequenced material: peripheral blood, taken on day 0 of AZD1222 vaccination. These receptors all come from an adult in good health. Both conserved end residues are part of each CDR3. A D gene is named only where the DNA matches it firmly. Only some rows state a clone size, as once, few, many or a class for expanded clones.

J: TRBJ2-2; V: TRBV28; D: TRBD2; size: few; CDR3: CASRVAGGPTGELFF; DNA: TGTGCCAGCAGGGTAGCGGGAGGGCCAACCGGGGAGCTGTTTTTT
J: TRBJ1-1; V: TRBV19; D: TRBD1; size: NA; CDR3: CATSDTGARATEAFF; DNA: TGTGCCACTAGCGACACAGGGGCGCGGGCCACTGAAGCTTTCTTT
J: TRBJ2-5; V: TRBV5-4; D: NA; size: NA; CDR3: CASSSELAQGETQYF; DNA: TGTGCCAGCAGCTCCGAGCTAGCTCAGGGAGAGACCCAGTACTTC
J: TRBJ1-6; V: TRBV9; D: TRBD1; size: NA; CDR3: CASSVEGGPNSPLHF; DNA: TGTGCCAGCAGCGTAGAAGGGGGCCCAAATTCACCCCTCCACTTT
J: TRBJ2-1; V: TRBV19; D: TRBD2; size: NA; CDR3: CASSRLAGGNEQFF; DNA: TGTGCCAGTAGTCGCCTAGCGGGAGGAAATGAGCAGTTCTTC
J: TRBJ1-3; V: TRBV5-5; D: NA; size: NA; CDR3: CASSAVQGSGNTIYF; DNA: TGTGCCAGCAGCGCGGTCCAGGGGTCCGGAAACACCATATATTTT
J: TRBJ2-1; V: TRBV5-1; D: NA; size: NA; CDR3: CASSARTGDEQFF; DNA: TGCGCCAGCAGCGCGCGAACGGGGGATGAGCAGTTCTTC
J: TRBJ2-1; V: TRBV7-3; D: TRBD2; size: NA; CDR3: CASSVPAGASNEQFF; DNA: TGTGCCAGCAGCGTACCAGCGGGAGCTAGCAATGAGCAGTTCTTC
J: TRBJ2-7; V: TRBV5-1; D: NA; size: NA; CDR3: CASSYDLRGEPYEQYF; DNA: TGCGCCAGCAGCTACGACCTCAGGGGTGAACCCTACGAGCAGTACTTC
J: TRBJ2-3; V: TRBV6-1; D: TRBD1; size: NA; CDR3: CASSELGGGGADTQYF; DNA: TGTGCCAGCAGTGAATTAGGGGGCGGTGGAGCAGATACGCAGTATTTT
J: TRBJ1-1; V: TRBV7-6; D: NA; size: NA; CDR3: CASSEQDTNTEAFF; DNA: TGTGCCAGCAGCGAACAGGATACGAACACTGAAGCTTTCTTT
J: TRBJ2-3; V: TRBV27; D: TRBD2; size: NA; CDR3: CASNPTSGNTDTQYF; DNA: TGTGCCAGCAACCCGACTAGCGGGAACACAGATACGCAGTATTTT
J: TRBJ1-4; V: TRBV5-1; D: NA; size: NA; CDR3: CASSIQGATNEKLFF; DNA: TGCGCCAGCAGCATTCAGGGTGCAACTAATGAAAAACTGTTTTTT
J: TRBJ2-7; V: TRBV27; D: TRBD2; size: NA; CDR3: CASSFQAGGPGEQYF; DNA: TGTGCCAGCAGTTTTCAAGCGGGGGGGCCTGGCGAGCAGTACTTC
J: TRBJ2-7; V: TRBV7-2; D: TRBD1; size: NA; CDR3: CASSRPRGLSPYEQYF; DNA: TGTGCCAGCAGCCGCCCTAGGGGGCTTTCCCCCTACGAGCAGTACTTC
J: TRBJ1-5; V: TRBV27; D: NA; size: NA; CDR3: CASSPRHGLDPQHF; DNA: TGTGCCAGCAGTCCGAGACACGGCTTGGATCCCCAGCATTTT
J: TRBJ1-1; V: TRBV19; D: TRBD1; size: once; CDR3: CASSSQGDTEAFF; DNA: TGTGCCAGTAGCTCCCAGGGGGACACTGAAGCTTTCTTT
J: TRBJ1-6; V: TRBV4-3; D: NA; size: NA; CDR3: CASSQETGYGAPLHF; DNA: TGCGCCAGCAGCCAAGAAACGGGGTATGGCGCACCCCTCCACTTT
J: TRBJ2-7; V: TRBV27; D: TRBD2; size: NA; CDR3: CASRTSDTAGLYEQYF; DNA: TGTGCCAGCAGGACTAGCGACACTGCGGGCCTTTACGAGCAGTACTTC
J: TRBJ2-1; V: TRBV27; D: TRBD1; size: NA; CDR3: CASSMDRERNEQFF; DNA: TGTGCCAGCAGTATGGACAGGGAGAGAAATGAGCAGTTCTTC
J: TRBJ2-7; V: TRBV7-2; D: TRBD2; size: NA; CDR3: CASSIDGLARNEQYF; DNA: TGTGCCAGCAGCATAGATGGACTAGCGAGGAACGAGCAGTACTTC
J: TRBJ2-1; V: TRBV18; D: NA; size: NA; CDR3: CASSGSSGIYNEQFF; DNA: TGTGCCAGCTCGGGGTCCAGCGGCATTTACAATGAGCAGTTCTTC
J: TRBJ2-2; V: TRBV24-1; D: TRBD2; size: NA; CDR3: CATSLAGGENTGELFF; DNA: TGTGCCACCAGCCTAGCGGGGGGGGAGAACACCGGGGAGCTGTTTTTT
J: TRBJ2-1; V: TRBV5-1; D: TRBD2; size: NA; CDR3: CASSYGLAGSNEQFF; DNA: TGCGCCAGCAGCTACGGACTAGCGGGGTCCAATGAGCAGTTCTTC
J: TRBJ2-7; V: TRBV4-1; D: TRBD1; size: NA; CDR3: CASSQEDREYEQYF; DNA: TGCGCCAGCAGCCAAGAAGACAGGGAGTACGAGCAGTACTTC
J: TRBJ1-3; V: TRBV4-3; D: TRBD1; size: NA; CDR3: CASSQGRDSRNTIYF; DNA: TGCGCCAGCAGCCAAGGGAGGGACAGTCGAAACACCATATATTTT
J: TRBJ1-1; V: TRBV5-1; D: NA; size: NA; CDR3: CASSSRGFQGLNTEAFF; DNA: TGCGCCAGCAGCTCCAGGGGTTTTCAGGGCTTAAACACTGAAGCTTTCTTT
J: TRBJ1-2; V: TRBV6-2/TRBV6-3; D: TRBD1; size: NA; CDR3: CASSGRQGSDGYTF; DNA: TGTGCCAGCAGTGGGAGACAGGGCTCGGATGGCTACACCTTC
J: TRBJ1-2; V: TRBV7-9; D: NA; size: medium-sized; CDR3: CASSLQENYGYTF; DNA: TGTGCCAGCAGCTTACAGGAGAACTATGGCTACACCTTC
J: TRBJ1-1; V: TRBV4-1; D: TRBD1; size: NA; CDR3: CAKERPRGDTEAFF; DNA: TGCGCCAAAGAGCGCCCCAGGGGGGACACTGAAGCTTTCTTT
J: TRBJ2-5; V: TRBV25-1; D: NA; size: once; CDR3: CASSDSAASQETQYF; DNA: TGTGCCAGCAGTGATTCGGCGGCGTCGCAAGAGACCCAGTACTTC
J: TRBJ2-3; V: TRBV9; D: NA; size: NA; CDR3: CASSQEGIYTDTQYF; DNA: TGTGCCAGCAGCCAAGAGGGAATCTACACAGATACGCAGTATTTT
J: TRBJ1-5; V: TRBV2; D: TRBD1; size: NA; CDR3: CASRPRQGNQPQHF; DNA: TGTGCCAGCAGGCCCCGACAGGGAAATCAGCCCCAGCATTTT
J: TRBJ2-2; V: TRBV25-1; D: TRBD1; size: NA; CDR3: CASSELETGGFTGELFF; DNA: TGTGCCAGCAGTGAATTAGAGACAGGGGGCTTCACCGGGGAGCTGTTTTTT
J: TRBJ2-3; V: TRBV7-2; D: NA; size: once; CDR3: CASKIGVGGWGADTQYF; DNA: TGTGCCAGCAAGATCGGGGTTGGCGGGTGGGGGGCAGATACGCAGTATTTT
J: TRBJ2-1; V: TRBV4-3; D: TRBD2; size: NA; CDR3: CASSQLPSGGFPNEQFF; DNA: TGCGCCAGCAGCCAGTTACCTAGCGGGGGCTTCCCCAATGAGCAGTTCTTC
J: TRBJ2-7; V: TRBV19; D: NA; size: NA; CDR3: CASSCRIPGGFKREQYF; DNA: TGTGCCAGTAGTTGCCGGATTCCCGGGGGTTTTAAGCGAGAGCAGTACTTC